These T cell receptor beta chains were read from a single sample in a study of T-cell reconstitution after alpha-beta-depleted transplantation in children. MiXCR was run by TCRdb on the PCR reads, yielding one entry per CDR3 protein. The profile shows almost 500,000 distinct CDR3 sequences, roughly a tenth of them singletons. Sequences were derived from PBMCs, sampled before TCRalphabeta/CD19-depleted stem cell transplant. Source of these receptors: a child aged 2 to 10 with inherited bone marrow failure, due to receive a stem cell transplant. Each CDR3 is given with its conserved first and last residue. A D gene is named only where the DNA matches it firmly. Only some rows state a clone size, as once, few, many or a class for expanded clones.

TRBV4-3	many	.	TRBJ2-7	TGCGCCAGCAGCCAAGTTCCCGGGGACCCCGAGCAGTACTTC	CASSQVPGDPEQYF
TRBV7-9	many	TRBD2	TRBJ2-2	TGTGCCAGCAGCTCGACTAGCGGGAGTGGTACCGGGGAGCTGTTTTTT	CASSSTSGSGTGELFF
TRBV29-1	many	TRBD1	TRBJ2-2	TGCAGCGTTACCGGGACAGGGGGGCCCGGGGAGCTGTTTTTT	CSVTGTGGPGELFF
TRBV29-1	few	TRBD2	TRBJ2-2	TGCAGCGTCCTACTAGCGGGAGGGCGTCGGGTCGGGGAGCTGTTTTTT	CSVLLAGGRRVGELFF
TRBV29-1	many	.	TRBJ2-1	TGCAGCGTTGAGGAGGACTCCTACAATGAGCAGTTCTTC	CSVEEDSYNEQFF
TRBV4-1	few	TRBD2	TRBJ2-7	TGCGCCAGCAGCCATGGTTTCCTGTCGGGACTAGCGGGAGGGCCACCCTACGAGCAGTACTTC	CASSHGFLSGLAGGPPYEQYF
TRBV7-2	many	.	TRBJ1-6	TGTGCCAGCAGCTTATTTTCGGGTCATTATAATTCACCCCTCCACTTT	CASSLFSGHYNSPLHF
TRBV14	many	.	TRBJ2-3	TGTGCCAGCAGCCAAGAACGTTTCAGCACAGATACGCAGTATTTT	CASSQERFSTDTQYF
TRBV5-6	many	.	TRBJ2-1	TGTGCCAGCAGCTTGTCAGGGATAAAGGACAATGAGCAGTTCTTC	CASSLSGIKDNEQFF
TRBV20-1	many	.	TRBJ2-5	TGCAGTGCTAGCATGGTAACCCAGTACTTC	CSASMVTQYF
TRBV29-1	few	TRBD1	TRBJ2-3	TGCAGCGTTACCCGACAGGGGGTAACAGATACGCAGTATTTT	CSVTRQGVTDTQYF
TRBV5-1	many	TRBD2	TRBJ2-2	TGCGCCAGCAGCCCGACTAGCGGGAACACCGGGGAGCTGTTTTTT	CASSPTSGNTGELFF
TRBV7-8	many	TRBD2	TRBJ2-1	TGTGCCAGCAGCTTATGGGGACTAGAGGTCGACAATGAGCAGTTCTTC	CASSLWGLEVDNEQFF
TRBV14	.	.	TRBJ2-1	TGTGCCAGCAGCCAATACTACAATGAGCAGTTCTTC	CASSQYYNEQFF
TRBV24-1	many	.	TRBJ2-1	TGTGCCACCAGGGCAGGCGGGGCCTCCTACAATGAGCAGTTCTTC	CATRAGGASYNEQFF
TRBV12-3/TRBV12-4	.	TRBD2	TRBJ2-7	TGTGCCAGCAGCCAAGCGGGAGTTGAGCAGTACTTC	CASSQAGVEQYF
TRBV29-1	many	.	TRBJ2-7	TGCAGCGTTGAGTGGGGGTACGAGCAGTACTTC	CSVEWGYEQYF
TRBV23-1	.	.	TRBJ2-1	TGCGCCAGTCAACGGAGCCCCAGCTCCTACAATGAGCAGTTCTTC	CASQRSPSSYNEQFF
TRBV2	few	.	TRBJ1-5	TGTACCAGCAGCAACCCCTGGGGGGGCGCGGGTAGCAATCAGCCCCAGCATTTT	CTSSNPWGGAGSNQPQHF
TRBV10-3	many	.	TRBJ2-2	TGTGCCATCACCCCATCCACCCAACTTACCGGGGAGCTGTTTTTT	CAITPSTQLTGELFF
TRBV10-3	many	.	TRBJ2-7	TGTGCCATCAGTGAGTCGAAATCTATTTCCGAGCAGTACTTC	CAISESKSISEQYF
TRBV5-1	many	TRBD2	TRBJ2-1	TGCGCCAGCAGCTTGGGGACTAGCGGGAGGCCCTCCTACAATGAGCAGTTCTTC	CASSLGTSGRPSYNEQFF
TRBV30	.	.	TRBJ2-7	TGTGCCTGGAGTCCTGGGAACTCCTACGAGCAGTACTTC	CAWSPGNSYEQYF
TRBV4-1	once	TRBD2	TRBJ2-3	TGCGCCAGCAGCCGCCTCCCCGCGGGAGGACGTCTCGGCACAGATACGCAGTATTTT	CASSRLPAGGRLGTDTQYF
TRBV3-1	many	TRBD1	TRBJ2-3	TGTGCCAGCAGCCAAGAATGGCGGACAGGGGGCATAGATACGCAGTATTTT	CASSQEWRTGGIDTQYF
TRBV4-3	many	.	TRBJ2-7	TGCGCCAGCAGCCAAGAAGAACAGGGAAACTACGAGCAGTACTTC	CASSQEEQGNYEQYF
TRBV4-3	many	.	TRBJ2-1	TGCGCCAGCAGCCAAGACGGCAGCGGTTGGTACAATGAGCAGTTCTTC	CASSQDGSGWYNEQFF
TRBV10-3	.	.	TRBJ1-2	TGTGCCATCAGTGAGTCCCAGGGTTCGGACTATGGCTACACCTTC	CAISESQGSDYGYTF
TRBV20-1	few	TRBD2	TRBJ2-1	TGCAGTGCTAGACTAAAGCGTGGACTAGCGGGAGAGGGGGCACTCGGCTCCTACAATGAGCAGTTCTTC	CSARLKRGLAGEGALGSYNEQFF
TRBV4-3	many	TRBD2	TRBJ2-5	TGCGCCAGCAGCCAAGTAGTTCAGGGGGCGGCTAGCGGGAGAGAGACCCAGTACTTC	CASSQVVQGAASGRETQYF
TRBV11-2	many	.	TRBJ2-5	TGTGCCAGCAGCATGCAGGGCTGGGAGACCCAGTACTTC	CASSMQGWETQYF
TRBV5-5	many	.	TRBJ2-2	TGTGCCAGCAGCGCCGGGACCTCAACCGGGGAGCTGTTTTTT	CASSAGTSTGELFF
TRBV28	.	.	TRBJ2-3	TGTGCCAGCAGTTTACCCGGGAATACGCAGTATTTT	CASSLPGNTQYF
TRBV3-1	.	TRBD2	TRBJ2-5	TGTGCCAGCAGCCCCGGGACTAGCGGGAGGGCCCTCGATAGAGAGACCCAGTACTTC	CASSPGTSGRALDRETQYF
TRBV30	few	.	TRBJ2-1	TGTGCCTGGAGTGTTTGGGGGGCCAATGAGCAGTTCTTC	CAWSVWGANEQFF
TRBV7-2	many	.	TRBJ1-1	TGTGCCAGCAGCTTACGGGTGGCTGTCACTGAAGCTTTCTTT	CASSLRVAVTEAFF
TRBV10-3	many	.	TRBJ2-7	TGTGCCATCAGTGAGTCACGGCAGGGAATCCACGAGCAGTACTTC	CAISESRQGIHEQYF
TRBV13	many	.	TRBJ1-3	TGTGCCAGCAGCCTTGGAATTGGAAACACCATATATTTT	CASSLGIGNTIYF
TRBV28	many	.	TRBJ2-2	TGTGCCAGCAGTTTTGGGGGGCTAAACACCGGGGAGCTGTTTTTT	CASSFGGLNTGELFF
TRBV6-1	many	.	TRBJ2-5	TGTGCCAGCAGCCGTCTAGGTGATCAAGAGACCCAGTACTTC	CASSRLGDQETQYF
TRBV12-3/TRBV12-4	.	TRBD1	TRBJ1-1	TGTGCCAGCAGTAAAACGACCGGGACAGGGGGCACTGAAGCTTTCTTT	CASSKTTGTGGTEAFF
TRBV12-3/TRBV12-4	many	TRBD1	TRBJ2-1	TGTGCCAGCAGTGCACAGGGGCCGGACAATGAGCAGTTCTTC	CASSAQGPDNEQFF
TRBV28	many	TRBD1	TRBJ1-2	TGTGCCAGCAGTTTAAGTGGACAGGGACAAGGCTACACCTTC	CASSLSGQGQGYTF
TRBV7-9	.	TRBD2	TRBJ2-7	TGTGCCAGCAGCAATCTACTAGCGGGAGGGCCCTACGAGCAGTACTTC	CASSNLLAGGPYEQYF
TRBV20-1	many	TRBD2	TRBJ2-5	TGCAGTGCTACCCGGGGTAGCGGGGGGGAGTACTTC	CSATRGSGGEYF
TRBV7-9	many	.	TRBJ2-1	TGTGCCAGCAGCTTAGTGAGTAGGAATGAGCAGTTCTTC	CASSLVSRNEQFF
TRBV20-1	many	TRBD2	TRBJ2-4	TGCAGTGCTAGACCCCCCGGGGCTAGCGGGAGGGCCAAAAACATTCAGTACTTC	CSARPPGASGRAKNIQYF
TRBV5-1	many	TRBD2	TRBJ2-3	TGTGCCAGCAGCTTAGCGGGAGCAGGAGATACGCAGTATTTT	CASSLAGAGDTQYF